Listed below are T cell receptor beta chains from one sample, sequenced in a study of cytomegalovirus exposure and HLA in healthy donors. Measured with immunoSEQ multiplex PCR; TCRdb has only the in-frame clones, and not every one. This sample has roughly 180,000 clones, with around four fifths found just once. The sample taken for sequencing was PBMCs. The receptors were gathered from a boy aged 2 to 10 in good health and CMV-seronegative. The CDR3 runs from the conserved cysteine through the conserved F or W. The D gene is left open where the match is weak. Size is omitted from some rows. Given values are once, few, many or a class for expanded clones.

v_call	d_call	clone_size	j_call	cdr3_nt	cdr3_aa
TRBV5-6	NA	NA	TRBJ2-2	TGTGCCAGCAGCTTCTACGGTCACACCGGGGAGCTGTTTTTT	CASSFYGHTGELFF
TRBV27	NA	few	TRBJ1-1	TGTGCCAGCACCCCAGCCGGGGGTGAAGCTTTCTTT	CASTPAGGEAFF
TRBV6-4	NA	NA	TRBJ1-1	TGTGCCAGCAGTGTCGAGTTTAACACTGAAGCTTTCTTT	CASSVEFNTEAFF
TRBV11-2	TRBD2	few	TRBJ2-7	TGTGCCAGCAGCTTACCTGGACTAGCGGCCGAGCAGTACTTC	CASSLPGLAAEQYF
TRBV7-3	NA	NA	TRBJ2-1	TGTGCCAGCAGTAATCTCCCGGGAGAGCAGTTCTTC	CASSNLPGEQFF
TRBV7-3	TRBD2	few	TRBJ2-5	TGTGCCAGCAGCTTGGCGGGAGGGTCGGAGACCCAGTACTTC	CASSLAGGSETQYF
TRBV4-3	TRBD1	NA	TRBJ2-5	TGCGCCAGCAGCCAAGGGGGACAGGGGGGCGAGACCCAGTACTTC	CASSQGGQGGETQYF
TRBV4-1	TRBD1	NA	TRBJ1-2	TGCGCCAGCAGCCAAGGGACAGGGGCGTCATACTTC	CASSQGTGASYF
TRBV13	TRBD1	NA	TRBJ1-2	TGTGCCAGCAGCCCCCGAGGAGGGGGCAGGGATGGCTACACCTTC	CASSPRGGGRDGYTF
TRBV7-6	TRBD1	NA	TRBJ2-1	TGTGCCAGCAGCTTAGCGGGGACAGGGGTTTACAATGAGCAGTTCTTC	CASSLAGTGVYNEQFF
TRBV5-4	NA	NA	TRBJ2-5	TGTGCCAGCAGCTTGGGGTCCCAGACACAAGAGACCCAGTACTTC	CASSLGSQTQETQYF
TRBV15	NA	NA	TRBJ2-3	TGTGCCACCAGCAGAGGAAGACTCGGGAGTACGCAGTATTTT	CATSRGRLGSTQYF
TRBV4-3	NA	NA	TRBJ1-1	TGCGCCAGCAGCCAAGGGGGGCGGCACACTGAAGCTTTCTTT	CASSQGGRHTEAFF
TRBV25-1	NA	NA	TRBJ1-4	TGTGCCAGCAGTTCAGGGATGGAGGAAAAACTGTTTTTT	CASSSGMEEKLFF
TRBV5-4	TRBD2	NA	TRBJ2-2	TGTGCCAGCAGCAGTAGCGGGGGGGCCGGCACCGGGGAGCTGTTTTTT	CASSSSGGAGTGELFF
TRBV7-2	NA	NA	TRBJ1-3	TGTGCCAGCAGTTTGAGCTCTGGAAACACCATATATTTT	CASSLSSGNTIYF
TRBV5-1	NA	NA	TRBJ2-1	TGCGCCAGCAGCCCCCTTGGACGGGAATACAATGAGCAGTTCTTC	CASSPLGREYNEQFF
TRBV29-1	TRBD2	few	TRBJ2-5	TGCAGCGCTGGACGGGGGGGCGGGGAGACCCAGTACTTC	CSAGRGGGETQYF
TRBV19	NA	NA	TRBJ2-7	TGTGCCAGTAGTATGGGAGTATCGATCGTCTACGAGCAGTACTTC	CASSMGVSIVYEQYF
TRBV7-2	TRBD2	NA	TRBJ2-3	TGTGCCAGCAGCTTAACTAGCGGTGGCACCACAGATACGCAGTATTTT	CASSLTSGGTTDTQYF
TRBV19	NA	NA	TRBJ2-2	TGTGCCAGTAGTATAGGAGGTGGTCACACCGGGGAGCTGTTTTTT	CASSIGGGHTGELFF
TRBV6-1	NA	NA	TRBJ1-1	TGTGCCAGCCACATGAACACTGAAGCTTTCTTT	CASHMNTEAFF
TRBV29-1	NA	NA	TRBJ2-5	TGCAGCGTTGAAGGTCTCCAAGAGACCCAGTACTTC	CSVEGLQETQYF
TRBV5-1	NA	NA	TRBJ1-1	TGCGCCAGCAGCTTGGTAGAGGGGGGGCGTCCTGAAGCTTTCTTT	CASSLVEGGRPEAFF
TRBV6-5	NA	NA	TRBJ1-3	TGTGCCAGCAGACCTTCCAGGGTATTCGGAAACACCATATATTTT	CASRPSRVFGNTIYF
TRBV5-4	NA	NA	TRBJ2-3	TGTGCCAGCCATGGTGGGAAGGGGGGGCCCCCAGATACGCAGTATTTT	CASHGGKGGPPDTQYF